The clone carrying this TCR beta chain was recorded a few times. Its target is not known. Reverse transcription of all isolated RNA meant that expressed TCRB transcripts were sequenced. For naive, central memory and regulatory T cell samples, reads averaged roughly 3.6 million. TCRdb's table, derived via immunoSEQ multiplex PCR, lists solely in-frame clones and lacks some. This sample yields 250,000 to 350,000 clones, of which around 15% are seen a single time; 0.017% belongs to the top ten. This sample was taken from a study of beta chain features in type 1 diabetes. Study-wide background: When patients were set against healthy donors, age, gender and cell yields were similar. Overall study results and limits: Shorter TCRB CDR3s, moderately but significantly so, were found in Type 1 diabetes patients in all four CD4+ subsets. Sampled from patients, naive, central memory and Treg TCRB repertoires appeared more similar than those sampled from healthy donors.

Cells sorted by CD45RO/CCR7/CD25/CD127/CD95/CD27 comprised CD4+ naive, central memory, regulatory and stem cell-like memory cells. This CDR3 has 12 amino acids. Looked up from germline, CDR1 is SQVTM and CDR2 is ANQGSEA. Trimming left V 4 bases short and J 3 bases short, with 9 bases between. The chain carries TRBV29-1 and TRBJ2-5; D unclear. Sequencing used naive CD4+ T cells from blood. This sequence was found in a young man with type 1 diabetes. The CDR3 protein is CSVVESEETQYF. CDR3 coding DNA: TGCAGCGTTGTGGAGTCAGAAGAGACCCAGTACTTC.